These T cell receptor beta chains were read from a single sample in a study of blood T cell repertoires in COVID-19. TCRdb's copy holds only in-frame clones and misses some; the assay was immunoSEQ multiplex PCR. The repertoire consists of some 200,000 clones, with roughly 80% occurring once and the leading ten covering roughly a tenth. The source material was peripheral blood. The receptor set was obtained from an elderly woman with COVID-19, enrolled during active disease. Each CDR3 is given with its conserved first and last residue. D genes are given only for firm matches. Some rows mark clone size as missing; the rest say once, few, many or name a class of expanded clone.

DNA	CDR3	D	V	size	J	length
TGTGCCAGCAGCCAAGATAGAGGGGGGGCGGATAGTGCCAAAAACATTCAGTACTTC	CASSQDRGGADSAKNIQYF	-	TRBV4-2	-	TRBJ2-4	19
TGTGCCGGCCAGTTAAGGGACAGGGGTAATGAAAAACTGTTTTTT	CAGQLRDRGNEKLFF	TRBD1	TRBV19	-	TRBJ1-4	15
TGTGCCAGCGGAACCGGGGAGGGATCGAAAGGCTACACCTTC	CASGTGEGSKGYTF	-	TRBV3-1/TRBV3-2	-	TRBJ1-2	14
TGTGCCAGCAGCTCGTTGGGGGCGGACTATGGCTACACCTTC	CASSSLGADYGYTF	-	TRBV5-4	-	TRBJ1-2	14
TGTGCCAGCAGTCCGACAGGGTTGGGCGATACGCAGTATTTT	CASSPTGLGDTQYF	TRBD1	TRBV6-5	-	TRBJ2-3	14
TGTGCCAGTAGTATCAACAGGGGGGCGACTGAAGCTTTCTTT	CASSINRGATEAFF	TRBD1	TRBV19	-	TRBJ1-1	14
TGCGCCAGCAGCCTCAATCCGGTTTTCATGGGCTACACCTTC	CASSLNPVFMGYTF	-	TRBV5-1	-	TRBJ1-2	14
TGTGCCAGCAGCCAGGGGCTCGACGGTTACGAGCAGTACTTC	CASSQGLDGYEQYF	-	TRBV14	-	TRBJ2-7	14
TGTGCCTCGTCGACTGAGAACACCGGGGAGCTGTTTTTT	CASSTENTGELFF	-	TRBV10-3	-	TRBJ2-2	13
TGTGCCAGCGGTAAAAAACAGGGCGTATCACCCCTCCACTTT	CASGKKQGVSPLHF	-	TRBV28	-	TRBJ1-6	14
TGCGCCAGCCAAGACCCAGGACAGGGGGCGCGGGGCTACACCTTC	CASQDPGQGARGYTF	TRBD1	TRBV5-1	-	TRBJ1-2	15
TGTGCCAGCAGCGTAGCCTCGGGGAGGAGCGGGGCGGGTCGGGATGAGCAGTTCTTC	CASSVASGRSGAGRDEQFF	TRBD2	TRBV9	-	TRBJ2-1	19
TGTGCCAGCAGCTTGGCCGGGACAGTGAACACTGAAGCTTTCTTT	CASSLAGTVNTEAFF	TRBD1	TRBV5-5	once	TRBJ1-1	15
TGTGCCAGCTCACCACCGGTGACAGGGGCAGGTATCTATGGCTACACCTTC	CASSPPVTGAGIYGYTF	TRBD1	TRBV18	-	TRBJ1-2	17
TGTGCCAGCAGTTTATACGCCGGGACAGGGGCTAACTATGGCTACACCTTC	CASSLYAGTGANYGYTF	TRBD1	TRBV27	few	TRBJ1-2	17
TGCAGTGCTCGACGGACAGGGGATAACACCTTC	CSARRTGDNTF	TRBD1	TRBV20-1	-	TRBJ1-2	11
TGTGCCAGCAGCCAGGCGGGACAGCTCGGGACTGAAGCTTTCTTT	CASSQAGQLGTEAFF	TRBD1	TRBV3-1/TRBV3-2	-	TRBJ1-1	15
TGTGCCAGCACCGGACTCTTGCCCGGGAAGACCCAGTACTTC	CASTGLLPGKTQYF	-	TRBV2	-	TRBJ2-5	14
TGCGCCAGCAGCCAAGGGACAGGGGTAGGTCAGCCCCAGCATTTT	CASSQGTGVGQPQHF	TRBD1	TRBV4-1	-	TRBJ1-5	15
TGTGCCAGTAGTATCGGCGACAGGATCTCTGAAGCTTTCTTT	CASSIGDRISEAFF	-	TRBV19	-	TRBJ1-1	14
TGTGCCAGCACCGCGGACAGGTCCTATGGCTACACCTTC	CASTADRSYGYTF	TRBD1	TRBV3-1/TRBV3-2	-	TRBJ1-2	13
TGTGCCAGCAGCTTAACGCAGGGCAGTGAAAAACTGTTTTTT	CASSLTQGSEKLFF	-	TRBV13	once	TRBJ1-4	14
TGCGCCAGCAGCTTGTCGGGGGAGAGTGAAAAACTGTTTTTT	CASSLSGESEKLFF	-	TRBV5-1	-	TRBJ1-4	14
TGTGCCAGCAGTCCCGGGGGGAGCACAGATACGCAGTATTTT	CASSPGGSTDTQYF	TRBD2	TRBV7-9	-	TRBJ2-3	14
TGTGCCAGCAGCGTCTCAGGGGGAGACCAAGAGACCCAGTACTTC	CASSVSGGDQETQYF	TRBD1	TRBV9	-	TRBJ2-5	15
TGTGCCAGCAGTATCGGACAGGCTGGAAACACCATATATTTT	CASSIGQAGNTIYF	TRBD1	TRBV6-6	-	TRBJ1-3	14
TGTGCCAGCAGCCGACAGGGGAATGACTATGGCTACACCTTC	CASSRQGNDYGYTF	TRBD1	TRBV4-2	-	TRBJ1-2	14
TGTGCCAGCCGCTTCCCGGACAGGGAGGAGTATGGCTACACCTTC	CASRFPDREEYGYTF	TRBD1	TRBV7-2	-	TRBJ1-2	15
TGTGCCACTAAGGCAGGGGGCTACACCGGGGAGCTGTTTTTT	CATKAGGYTGELFF	TRBD1	TRBV24-1	-	TRBJ2-2	14
TGCGCCAGCAGGGAAGGGACAGGGTCATATGGCTACACCTTC	CASREGTGSYGYTF	TRBD1	TRBV5-1	-	TRBJ1-2	14
TGTGCCAGCAGCCCGGGACTAGCGGGGGGTCGGCGGTTCTTC	CASSPGLAGGRRFF	TRBD2	TRBV7-3	-	TRBJ2-1	14
TGTGCCAGCAGCCGCCCAGCGGCAGGCACAGACTCCTATAATTCACCCCTCCACTTT	CASSRPAAGTDSYNSPLHF	-	TRBV16	few	TRBJ1-6	19
TGTGCCAGCAGTACTCCTACTGGAAACACCATATATTTT	CASSTPTGNTIYF	-	TRBV28	once	TRBJ1-3	13